Below, one TCR beta chain is given with its context. This record belongs to a study of control samples from healthy donors and cancer patients. The assay was immunoSEQ multiplex PCR, and TCRdb's table has in-frame clones only and misses some. The sample has about 100,000 clones, 80% to 95% seen once. The V gene's germline CDR1 is MNHEY and CDR2 SMNVEV (reference sequence). V was shortened by 5 bases and J by 7 bases, with 20 bases between the two germline ends. The CDR3 consists of 15 residues. This rearrangement joins TRBV27 to TRBJ1-1; D remains ambiguous. Sequences were obtained from blood. This receptor was taken from a human donor in good health. The donor label of this sample is uncertain. CDR3 protein: CASSPSPRRLIEAFF. CDR3 bases: TGTGCCAGCAGTCCATCTCCCAGGCGGTTGATTGAAGCTTTCTTT.